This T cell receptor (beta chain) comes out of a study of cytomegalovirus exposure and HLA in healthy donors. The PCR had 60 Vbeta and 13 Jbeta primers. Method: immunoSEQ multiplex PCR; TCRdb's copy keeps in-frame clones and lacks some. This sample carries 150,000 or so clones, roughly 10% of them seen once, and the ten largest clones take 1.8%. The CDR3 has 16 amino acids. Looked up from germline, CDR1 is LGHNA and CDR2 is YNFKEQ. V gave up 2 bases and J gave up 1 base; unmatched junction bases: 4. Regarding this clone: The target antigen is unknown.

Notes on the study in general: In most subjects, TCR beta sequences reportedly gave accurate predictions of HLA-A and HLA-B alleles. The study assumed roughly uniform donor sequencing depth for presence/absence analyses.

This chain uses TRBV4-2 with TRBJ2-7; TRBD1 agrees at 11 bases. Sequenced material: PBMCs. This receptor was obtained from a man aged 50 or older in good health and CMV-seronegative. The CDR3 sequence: CASSQRGQGVSYEQYF. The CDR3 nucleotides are TGTGCCAGCAGCCAAAGGGGACAGGGGGTATCCTACGAGCAGTACTTC.